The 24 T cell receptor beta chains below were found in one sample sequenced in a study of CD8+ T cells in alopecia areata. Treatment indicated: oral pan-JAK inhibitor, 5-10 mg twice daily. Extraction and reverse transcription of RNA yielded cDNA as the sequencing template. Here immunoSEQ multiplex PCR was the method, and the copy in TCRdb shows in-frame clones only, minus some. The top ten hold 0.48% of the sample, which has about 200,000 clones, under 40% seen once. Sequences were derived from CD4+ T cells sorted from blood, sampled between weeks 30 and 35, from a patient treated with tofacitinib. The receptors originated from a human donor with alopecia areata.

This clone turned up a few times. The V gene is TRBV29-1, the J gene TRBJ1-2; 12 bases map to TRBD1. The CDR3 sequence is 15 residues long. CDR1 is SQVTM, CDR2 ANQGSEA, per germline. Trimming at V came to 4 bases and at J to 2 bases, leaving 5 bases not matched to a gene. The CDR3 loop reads CSVGGTGGANYGYTF. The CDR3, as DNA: TGCAGCGTTGGGGGGACAGGGGGCGCCAACTATGGCTACACCTTC.

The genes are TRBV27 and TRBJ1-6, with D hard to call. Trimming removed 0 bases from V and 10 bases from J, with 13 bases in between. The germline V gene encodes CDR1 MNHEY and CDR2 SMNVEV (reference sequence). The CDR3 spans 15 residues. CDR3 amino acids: CASSLSFNLGSPLHF. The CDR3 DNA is TGTGCCAGCAGTTTATCGTTTAACTTGGGATCACCCCTCCACTTT.

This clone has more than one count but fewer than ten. The CDR3 DNA reads TGTGCCAGCGCCCGGACCTTGGAAGAGACCCAGTACTTC. This sequence encodes CASARTLEETQYF. The chain combines TRBV19 with TRBJ2-5; D is ambiguous. Trimming took off 9 bases at V and 3 bases at J, with 14 bases between the two ends. There are 13 residues in the CDR3. Germline CDR1 and CDR2: LNHDA and SQIVND (reference sequence).

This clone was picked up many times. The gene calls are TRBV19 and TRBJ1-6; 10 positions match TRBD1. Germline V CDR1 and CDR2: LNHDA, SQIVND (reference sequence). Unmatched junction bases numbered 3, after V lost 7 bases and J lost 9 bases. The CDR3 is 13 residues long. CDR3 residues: CASMRTGGSPLHF. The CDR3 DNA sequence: TGTGCCAGTATGAGGACAGGGGGTTCACCCCTCCACTTT. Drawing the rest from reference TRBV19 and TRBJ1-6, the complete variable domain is DGGITQSPKYLFRKEGQNVTLSCEQNLNHDAMYWYRQDPGQGLRLIYYSQIVNDFQKGDIAEGYSVSREKKESFPLTVTSAQKNPTAFYLCASMRTGGSPLHFGNGTRLTVT.

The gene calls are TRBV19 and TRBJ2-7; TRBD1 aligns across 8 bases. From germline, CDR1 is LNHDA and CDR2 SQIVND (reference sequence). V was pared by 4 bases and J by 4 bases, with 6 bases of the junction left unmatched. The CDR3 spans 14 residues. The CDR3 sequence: CASSTTGVSYEQYF. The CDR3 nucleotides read TGTGCCAGTAGTACGACAGGGGTCTCGTACGAGCAGTACTTC.

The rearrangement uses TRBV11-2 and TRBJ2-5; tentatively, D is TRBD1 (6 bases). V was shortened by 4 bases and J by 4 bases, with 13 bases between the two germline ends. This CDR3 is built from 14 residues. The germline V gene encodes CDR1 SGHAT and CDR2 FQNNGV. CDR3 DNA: TGTGCCAGCAGCTCGTTGGACAGAGCAGAGACCCAGTACTTC. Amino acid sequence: CASSSLDRAETQYF.

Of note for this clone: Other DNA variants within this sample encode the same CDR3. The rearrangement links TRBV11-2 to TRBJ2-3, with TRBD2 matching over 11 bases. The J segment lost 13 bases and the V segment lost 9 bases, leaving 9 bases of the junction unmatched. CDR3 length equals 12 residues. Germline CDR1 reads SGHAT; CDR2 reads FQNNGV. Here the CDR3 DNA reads TGTGCCAGTAGCCGCCCGGGACTAGCGGAGTATTTT. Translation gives CASSRPGLAEYF. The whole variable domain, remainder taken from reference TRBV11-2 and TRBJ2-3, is EAGVAQSPRYKIIEKRQSVAFWCNPISGHATLYWYQQILGQGPKLLIQFQNNGVVDDSQLPKDRFSAERLKGVDSTLKIQPAKLEDSAVYLCASSRPGLAEYFGPGTRLTVL.

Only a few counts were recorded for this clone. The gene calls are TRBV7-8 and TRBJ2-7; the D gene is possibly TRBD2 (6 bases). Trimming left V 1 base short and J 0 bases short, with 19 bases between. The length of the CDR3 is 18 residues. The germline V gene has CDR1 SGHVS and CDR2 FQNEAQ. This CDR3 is CASSLVPKTRGTSYEQYF. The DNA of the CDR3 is TGTGCCAGCAGCTTAGTGCCGAAAACCCGGGGGACCTCCTACGAGCAGTACTTC.

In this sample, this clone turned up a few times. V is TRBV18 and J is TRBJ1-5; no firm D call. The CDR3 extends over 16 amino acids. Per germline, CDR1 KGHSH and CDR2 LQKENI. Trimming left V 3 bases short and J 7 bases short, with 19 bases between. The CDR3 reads CASSPSTGSTDQPQHF. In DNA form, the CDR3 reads TGTGCCAGCTCACCTAGTACGGGGTCGACCGACCAGCCCCAGCATTTT.

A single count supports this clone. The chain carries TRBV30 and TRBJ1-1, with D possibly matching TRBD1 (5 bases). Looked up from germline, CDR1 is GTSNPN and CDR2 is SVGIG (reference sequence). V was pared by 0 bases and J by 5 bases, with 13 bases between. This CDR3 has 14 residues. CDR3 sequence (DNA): TGTGCCTGGAGTGTTTTAGGGGTAGGGACTGAAGCTTTCTTT. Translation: CAWSVLGVGTEAFF.

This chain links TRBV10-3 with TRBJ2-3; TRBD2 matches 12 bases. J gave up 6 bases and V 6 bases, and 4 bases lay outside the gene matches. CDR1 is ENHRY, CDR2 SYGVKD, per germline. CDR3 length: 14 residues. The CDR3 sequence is CAIRTSGGADTQYF. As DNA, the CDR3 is TGTGCCATCAGGACTAGCGGGGGAGCGGATACGCAGTATTTT.

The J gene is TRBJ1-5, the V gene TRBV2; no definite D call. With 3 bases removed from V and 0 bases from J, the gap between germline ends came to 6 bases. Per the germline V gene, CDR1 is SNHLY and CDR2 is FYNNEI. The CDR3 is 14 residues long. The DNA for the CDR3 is TGTGCCAGCAGTGAGCGGCATAGCAATCAGCCCCAGCATTTT. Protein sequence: CASSERHSNQPQHF. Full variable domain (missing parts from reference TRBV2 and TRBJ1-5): EPEVTQTPSHQVTQMGQEVILRCVPISNHLYFYWYRQILGQKVEFLVSFYNNEISEKSEIFDDQFSVERPDGSNFTLKIRSTKLEDSAMYFCASSERHSNQPQHFGDGTRLSIL.

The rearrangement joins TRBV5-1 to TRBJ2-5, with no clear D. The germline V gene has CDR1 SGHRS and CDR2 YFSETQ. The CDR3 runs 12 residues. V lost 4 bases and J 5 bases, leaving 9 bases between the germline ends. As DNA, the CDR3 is TGCGCCAGCAGCACCGACCGGGAGACCCAGTACTTC. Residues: CASSTDRETQYF. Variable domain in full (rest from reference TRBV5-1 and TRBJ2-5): KAGVTQTPRYLIKTRGQQVTLSCSPISGHRSVSWYQQTPGQGLQFLFEYFSETQRNKGNFPGRFSGRQFSNSRSEMNVSTLELGDSALYLCASSTDRETQYFGPGTRLLVL.

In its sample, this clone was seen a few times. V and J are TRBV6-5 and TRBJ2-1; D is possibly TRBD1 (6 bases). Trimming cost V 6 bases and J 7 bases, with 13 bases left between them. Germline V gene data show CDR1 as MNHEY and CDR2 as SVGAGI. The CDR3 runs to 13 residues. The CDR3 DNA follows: TGTGCCAGCAGGCCGGGACAACGAAATGAGCAGTTCTTC. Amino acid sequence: CASRPGQRNEQFF.

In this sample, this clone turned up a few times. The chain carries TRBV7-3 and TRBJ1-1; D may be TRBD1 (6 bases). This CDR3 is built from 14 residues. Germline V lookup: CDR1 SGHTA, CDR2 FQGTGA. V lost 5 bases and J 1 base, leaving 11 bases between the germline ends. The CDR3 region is CASSPQGRNTEAFF. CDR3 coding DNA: TGTGCCAGCAGCCCCCAGGGGAGGAACACTGAAGCTTTCTTT.

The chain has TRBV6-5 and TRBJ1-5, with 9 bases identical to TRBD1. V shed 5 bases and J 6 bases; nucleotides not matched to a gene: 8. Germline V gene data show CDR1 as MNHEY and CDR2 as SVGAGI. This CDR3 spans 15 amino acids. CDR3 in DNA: TGTGCCAGCAGTAAACAGACAGGGGGGTTTCAGCCCCAGCATTTT. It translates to CASSKQTGGFQPQHF.

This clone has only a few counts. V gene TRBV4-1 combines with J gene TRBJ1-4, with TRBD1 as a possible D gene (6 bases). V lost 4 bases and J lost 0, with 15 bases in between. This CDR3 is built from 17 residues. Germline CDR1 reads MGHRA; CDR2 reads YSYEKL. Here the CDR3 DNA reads TGCGCCAGCAGCCCTAAGGGGGACGGTGCAACTAATGAAAAACTGTTTTTT. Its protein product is CASSPKGDGATNEKLFF.

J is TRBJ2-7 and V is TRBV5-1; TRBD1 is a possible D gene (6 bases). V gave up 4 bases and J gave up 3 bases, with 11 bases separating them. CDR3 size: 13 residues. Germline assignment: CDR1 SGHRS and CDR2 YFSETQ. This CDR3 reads CASSNPDSYEQYF. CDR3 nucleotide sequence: TGCGCCAGCAGCAACCCGGACAGCTACGAGCAGTACTTC. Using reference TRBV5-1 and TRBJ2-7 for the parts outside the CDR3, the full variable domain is KAGVTQTPRYLIKTRGQQVTLSCSPISGHRSVSWYQQTPGQGLQFLFEYFSETQRNKGNFPGRFSGRQFSNSRSEMNVSTLELGDSALYLCASSNPDSYEQYFGPGTRLTVT.

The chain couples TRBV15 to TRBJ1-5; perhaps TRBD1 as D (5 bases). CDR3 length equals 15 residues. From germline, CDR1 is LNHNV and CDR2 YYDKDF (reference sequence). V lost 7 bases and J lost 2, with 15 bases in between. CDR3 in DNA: TGTGCCACCACCGAATCAGGGTATCGCAATCAGCCCCAGCATTTT. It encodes CATTESGYRNQPQHF.

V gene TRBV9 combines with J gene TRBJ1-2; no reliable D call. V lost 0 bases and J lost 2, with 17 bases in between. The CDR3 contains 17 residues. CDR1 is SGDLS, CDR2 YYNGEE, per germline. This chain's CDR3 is CASSVDGRPGFNYGYTF. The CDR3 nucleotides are TGTGCCAGCAGCGTAGATGGACGACCCGGGTTCAACTATGGCTACACCTTC.

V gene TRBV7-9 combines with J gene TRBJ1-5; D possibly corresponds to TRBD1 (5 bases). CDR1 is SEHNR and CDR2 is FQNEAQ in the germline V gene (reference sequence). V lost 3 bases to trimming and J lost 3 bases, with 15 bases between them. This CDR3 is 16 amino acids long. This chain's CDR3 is CASSLGPGLHNQPQHF. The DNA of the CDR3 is TGTGCCAGCAGCTTGGGACCGGGACTGCACAATCAGCCCCAGCATTTT.

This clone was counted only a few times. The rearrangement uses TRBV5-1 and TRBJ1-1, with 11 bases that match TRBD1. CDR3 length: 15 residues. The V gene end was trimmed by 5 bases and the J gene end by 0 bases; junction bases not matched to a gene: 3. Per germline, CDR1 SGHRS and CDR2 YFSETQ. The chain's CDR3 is CASRGQGAMNTEAFF. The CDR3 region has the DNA TGCGCCAGCAGAGGACAGGGGGCTATGAACACTGAAGCTTTCTTT.

CDR3 protein: CAWNPRGAGNEKLFF. The DNA for the CDR3 is TGTGCCTGGAACCCCCGGGGGGCAGGGAATGAAAAACTGTTTTTT. The chain employs TRBV30 and TRBJ1-4, with TRBD1 as a possible D gene (6 bases). There are 15 residues in the CDR3. Germline V gene lookup returns CDR1 GTSNPN and CDR2 SVGIG (reference sequence). Trimming left V 4 bases short and J 5 bases short, with 17 bases between.

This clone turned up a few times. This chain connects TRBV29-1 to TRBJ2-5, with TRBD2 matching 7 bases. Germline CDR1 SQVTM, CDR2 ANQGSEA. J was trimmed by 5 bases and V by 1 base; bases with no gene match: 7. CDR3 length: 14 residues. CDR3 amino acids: CSVEGGASGETQYF. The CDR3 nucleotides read TGCAGCGTTGAAGGCGGGGCTAGCGGTGAGACCCAGTACTTC.